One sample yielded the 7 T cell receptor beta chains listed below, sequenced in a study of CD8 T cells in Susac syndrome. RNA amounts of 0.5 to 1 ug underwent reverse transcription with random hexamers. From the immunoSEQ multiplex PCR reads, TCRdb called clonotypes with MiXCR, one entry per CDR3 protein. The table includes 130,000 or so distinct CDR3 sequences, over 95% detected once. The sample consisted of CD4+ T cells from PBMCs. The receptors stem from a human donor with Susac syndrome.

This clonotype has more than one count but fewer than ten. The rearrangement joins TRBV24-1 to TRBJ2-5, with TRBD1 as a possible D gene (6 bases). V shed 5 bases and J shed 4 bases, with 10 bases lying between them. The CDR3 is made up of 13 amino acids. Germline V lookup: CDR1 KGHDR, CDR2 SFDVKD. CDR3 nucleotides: TGTGCCACCAGTGCCAGGGGAAGAGAGACCCAGTACTTC. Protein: CATSARGRETQYF.

This chain's CDR3 is CASSYPDRLYSNQPQHF. CDR3 sequence (DNA): TGTGCCAGCAGTTACCCGGACAGACTATATAGCAATCAGCCCCAGCATTTT. This sequence joins TRBV6-2 or TRBV6-3 and TRBJ1-5, with a weak D call TRBD1 (6 bases). Deletions cut 2 bases from V and 0 bases from J, with 14 bases between. From germline, CDR1 is MNHEY and CDR2 SVGEGT. The CDR3 length is 17 residues.

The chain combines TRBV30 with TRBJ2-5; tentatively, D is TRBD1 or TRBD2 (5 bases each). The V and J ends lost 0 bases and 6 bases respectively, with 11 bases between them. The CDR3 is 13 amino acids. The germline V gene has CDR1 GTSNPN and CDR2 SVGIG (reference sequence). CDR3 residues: CAWSVGESQTQYF. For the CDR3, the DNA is TGTGCCTGGAGTGTAGGGGAGTCTCAGACCCAGTACTTC.

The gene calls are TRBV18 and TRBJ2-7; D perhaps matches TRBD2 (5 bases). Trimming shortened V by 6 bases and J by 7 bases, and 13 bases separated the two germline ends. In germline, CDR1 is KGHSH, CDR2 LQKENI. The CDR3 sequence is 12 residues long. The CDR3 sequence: CASSPSRGEQYF. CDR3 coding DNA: TGTGCCAGCTCTCCAAGCCGGGGTGAGCAGTACTTC.

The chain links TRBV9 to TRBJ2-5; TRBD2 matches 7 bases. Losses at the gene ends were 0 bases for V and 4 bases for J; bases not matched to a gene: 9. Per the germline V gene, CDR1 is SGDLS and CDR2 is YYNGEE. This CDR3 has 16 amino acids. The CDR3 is CASSVENGRLGETQYF. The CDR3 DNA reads TGTGCCAGCAGCGTAGAGAACGGGAGGCTGGGAGAGACCCAGTACTTC.

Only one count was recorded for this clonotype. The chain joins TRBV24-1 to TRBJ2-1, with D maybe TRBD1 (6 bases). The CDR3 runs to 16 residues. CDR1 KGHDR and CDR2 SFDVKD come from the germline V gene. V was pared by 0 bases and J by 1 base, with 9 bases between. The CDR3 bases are TGTGCCACCAGTGATTTGGCGCAGGGGTCCTACAATGAGCAGTTCTTC. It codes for CATSDLAQGSYNEQFF.

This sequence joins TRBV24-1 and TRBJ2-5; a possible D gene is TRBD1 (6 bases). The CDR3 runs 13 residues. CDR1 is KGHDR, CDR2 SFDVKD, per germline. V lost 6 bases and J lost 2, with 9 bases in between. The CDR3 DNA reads TGTGCCACCAGTAGGACAGTACAAGAGACCCAGTACTTC. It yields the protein CATSRTVQETQYF.